Reported below is one TCR beta chain. The data were obtained in a study of blood T cell repertoires in COVID-19. Data came from immunoSEQ multiplex PCR; TCRdb stores just in-frame clones and leaves some out. The sample has about 210,000 clones; roughly four fifths are singletons. The CDR3 spans 14 residues. Per germline, CDR1 SGHRS and CDR2 YFSETQ. V was pared by 3 bases and J by 2 bases, with 12 bases between. V usage is TRBV5-1 and J usage is TRBJ2-7, with TRBD1 as a possible D gene (6 bases). The sample comprised peripheral blood. The sequence was obtained from a woman in her thirties or forties with acute or convalescent COVID-19. Here the CDR3 DNA reads TGCGCCAGCAGCTCGCAGGGGCCGCCCTACGAGCAGTACTTC. Protein: CASSSQGPPYEQYF.